These 24 T cell receptor beta chains were sequenced from one sample in a study of cytomegalovirus exposure and HLA in healthy donors. The primer mix had 60 Vbeta and 13 Jbeta primers. Only in-frame clones appear in the TCRdb table, and some are missing; sequencing was by immunoSEQ multiplex PCR. The table lists roughly 66,000 clones, approximately 58% of them singletons. Sequenced sample: PBMCs. The receptors originated from a woman aged 45-65 years in good health and CMV-seronegative.

The V gene is TRBV5-1, the J gene TRBJ1-1; no reliable D call. This CDR3 region has 15 residues. V was trimmed by 4 bases and J by 1 base, leaving 14 bases between them. Germline V gene sequence: CDR1 SGHRS, CDR2 YFSETQ. This chain's CDR3 is CASSPFGAQNTEAFF. CDR3 sequence (DNA): TGCGCCAGCAGCCCCTTCGGTGCGCAGAACACTGAAGCTTTCTTT.

This chain joins TRBV6-5 and TRBJ1-1, with TRBD1 as a possible D gene (6 bases). The CDR3 totals 15 residues. Germline V gene sequence: CDR1 MNHEY, CDR2 SVGAGI. Deletions cut 10 bases from V and 0 bases from J, with 18 bases between. CDR3 nucleotide sequence: TGTGCCACCACAAGATCCGGGGGGCTGAACACTGAAGCTTTCTTT. It encodes CATTRSGGLNTEAFF.

This chain links TRBV23-1 with TRBJ2-7; D perhaps matches TRBD1 (6 bases). TRBV23-1 is treated as an ORF (open reading frame) with a function not yet certain. Trimming removed 0 bases from V and 5 bases from J, with 11 bases in between. The CDR3 totals 14 residues. CDR3 DNA: TGCGCCAGCAGTCAATCGCTGGGACAAGACGAGCAGTACTTC. It encodes CASSQSLGQDEQYF.

The rearrangement uses TRBV5-4 and TRBJ1-5, with TRBD1 matching 8 bases. The germline CDR1 and CDR2 sequences are SGHNT and YYREEE (reference sequence). Trimming at V came to 2 bases and at J to 8 bases, leaving 3 bases not matched to a gene. The CDR3 consists of 13 residues. For the CDR3, the DNA is TGTGCCAGCAGCTTTCAGGGGGCAGAGCCCCAGCATTTT. This sequence encodes CASSFQGAEPQHF.

This clone was detected a few times. V is TRBV5-1 and J is TRBJ1-1; D unclear. CDR3 size: 14 residues. CDR1 is SGHRS, CDR2 YFSETQ, per germline. The germline V and J ends were trimmed by 3 bases and 1 base, with 10 bases remaining between them. The CDR3 nucleotides are TGCGCCAGCAGCTCGATTTCGGGGAACACTGAAGCTTTCTTT. Its translation is CASSSISGNTEAFF.

The chain combines TRBV7-9 with TRBJ2-1; tentative D call: TRBD2 (5 bases). The CDR3 loop spans 15 amino acids. Trimming removed 5 bases at V and 5 bases at J, with 16 bases between. Germline assignment: CDR1 SEHNR and CDR2 FQNEAQ (reference sequence). The CDR3 region is CASSPIGGGDNEQFF. The CDR3 region has the DNA TGTGCCAGCAGCCCTATTGGAGGCGGCGACAATGAGCAGTTCTTC.

The V call is TRBV19, the J call TRBJ1-5, with a possible D match to TRBD1 (5 bases). Trimming shortened V by 5 bases and J by 4 bases, and 12 bases separated the two germline ends. Looked up from germline, CDR1 is LNHDA and CDR2 is SQIVND (reference sequence). This CDR3 has 14 amino acids. CDR3 protein: CASSFPGGNQPQHF. The CDR3 nucleotides are TGTGCCAGTAGTTTCCCGGGGGGAAATCAGCCCCAGCATTTT. Together with reference TRBV19 and TRBJ1-5, the CDR3 gives the full variable domain: DGGITQSPKYLFRKEGQNVTLSCEQNLNHDAMYWYRQDPGQGLRLIYYSQIVNDFQKGDIAEGYSVSREKKESFPLTVTSAQKNPTAFYLCASSFPGGNQPQHFGDGTRLSIL.

This clone has more than one count but fewer than ten. The chain joins TRBV30 to TRBJ2-7; D is possibly TRBD2 (6 bases). Trimming removed 3 bases from V and 4 bases from J, with 10 bases in between. Germline V gives CDR1 GTSNPN, CDR2 SVGIG (reference sequence). The CDR3 extends over 12 amino acids. The chain's CDR3 is CAWRPGRYEQYF. The CDR3 DNA reads TGTGCCTGGAGGCCGGGGAGGTACGAGCAGTACTTC.

A single count supports this clone. The chain is built from TRBV4-3 and TRBJ2-4; D is possibly TRBD1 (6 bases). Trimming removed 4 bases from V and 0 bases from J, with 13 bases in between. This CDR3 has 16 residues. The germline gives CDR1 LGHNA, CDR2 YSLEER. CDR3 coding DNA: TGCGCCAGCAGCCCCCGACAGGAACTAGCCAAAAACATTCAGTACTTC. Its protein is CASSPRQELAKNIQYF.

This clone was found a few times. The CDR3 region has the DNA TGTGCCAGCAGCGCGGGACAGGGACTTTACGAGCAGTACTTC. This translates into CASSAGQGLYEQYF. The chain is built from TRBV9 and TRBJ2-7; 9 positions agree with TRBD1. CDR1 and CDR2 (germline): SGDLS, YYNGEE. The V segment lost 3 bases and the J segment 4 bases; nucleotides outside the gene matches: 5. The CDR3 is 14 amino acids.

The V and J genes are TRBV4-1 and TRBJ1-2; TRBD1 might be the D (5 bases). V dropped 1 base and J dropped 2 bases, with 11 bases sitting between them. The CDR3 length is 15 residues. CDR1 and CDR2 from the germline V gene are MGHRA and YSYEKL. The CDR3 region has the DNA TGCGCCAGCAGCCAAGTGATGGGGCAGAACTATGGCTACACCTTC. Protein product: CASSQVMGQNYGYTF.

Only a few counts were recorded for this clone. The rearrangement links TRBV4-3 to TRBJ2-1, with unresolved D. The CDR3 has 16 residues. Germline V lookup: CDR1 LGHNA, CDR2 YSLEER. V was trimmed by 0 bases and J by 0 bases, leaving 9 bases between them. The CDR3 protein is CASSQESMSSYNEQFF. DNA of the CDR3: TGCGCCAGCAGCCAAGAATCAATGAGCTCCTACAATGAGCAGTTCTTC.

V usage is TRBV6-5 and J usage is TRBJ1-3, with D hard to call. Trimming pared 6 bases from V and 2 bases from J, leaving 8 bases between. The CDR3 loop spans 13 amino acids. Germline V gene sequence: CDR1 MNHEY, CDR2 SVGAGI. CDR3 residues: CASSYEAGNTIYF. Written as DNA, the CDR3 is TGTGCCAGCAGCTACGAGGCTGGAAACACCATATATTTT.

The V and J genes are TRBV5-1 and TRBJ2-7, with 8 bases identical to TRBD2. This CDR3 has 14 amino acids. Trimming cost V 0 bases and J 9 bases; bases outside gene matches: 8. The germline V gene has CDR1 SGHRS and CDR2 YFSETQ. CDR3 protein: CASSLAAAGEGQYF. The CDR3 DNA is TGCGCCAGCAGCTTGGCCGCAGCGGGAGAAGGGCAGTACTTC.

V gene TRBV25-1 combines with J gene TRBJ1-1, with D unclear. Germline values: CDR1 MGHDK, CDR2 SYGVNS. Trimming pared 4 bases from V and 4 bases from J, leaving 19 bases between. This CDR3 contains 16 residues. The CDR3 loop is CASSGERVLKGTEAFF. The CDR3 DNA reads TGTGCCAGCAGTGGTGAGCGGGTTCTAAAGGGCACTGAAGCTTTCTTT.

The genes are TRBV21-1 and TRBJ2-7; the table gives TRBD2 as D, unverified against the DNA. TRBV21-1 is labeled a pseudogene. This CDR3 is built from 12 residues. The CDR3 DNA sequence: TGTGCCAGCAGCGGAGGCCTCGCCGAGCAGTACTTC. Its protein is CASSGGLAEQYF.

The V call is TRBV7-3, the J call TRBJ1-5, with D maybe TRBD1 (5 bases). The CDR3 has 15 amino acids. In germline, CDR1 is SGHTA, CDR2 FQGTGA. V gave up 0 bases and J gave up 4 bases, with 10 bases separating them. The CDR3 spells CASSLTGGRNQPQHF. The CDR3, as DNA: TGTGCCAGCAGCTTAACGGGGGGTCGGAATCAGCCCCAGCATTTT. The variable domain in full, completed from reference TRBV7-3 and TRBJ1-5, reads GAGVSQTPSNKVTEKGKYVELRCDPISGHTALYWYRQSLGQGPEFLIYFQGTGAADDSGLPNDRFFAVRPEGSVSTLKIQRTERGDSAVYLCASSLTGGRNQPQHFGDGTRLSIL.

This clone was detected many times. V is TRBV5-1 and J is TRBJ1-1, with TRBD1 as a possible D gene (5 bases). The V and J ends lost 3 bases and 3 bases respectively, with 9 bases between them. The germline gives CDR1 SGHRS, CDR2 YFSETQ. This CDR3 is 13 amino acids long. The DNA for the CDR3 is TGCGCCAGCAGCTCGGACACTCACACTGAAGCTTTCTTT. It is translated as CASSSDTHTEAFF.

This clone was seen a few times. This chain uses TRBV5-1 with TRBJ2-7, with a tentative D call TRBD1 (6 bases). Germline V lookup: CDR1 SGHRS, CDR2 YFSETQ. V gave up 4 bases and J gave up 2 bases, with 10 bases separating them. CDR3 size: 13 residues. The CDR3 coding sequence is TGCGCCAGCAGCCCCGGGACACCCTACGAGCAGTACTTC. Translation: CASSPGTPYEQYF.

V usage is TRBV4-3 and J usage is TRBJ2-2; TRBD1 aligns across 8 bases. The germline CDR1 and CDR2 sequences are LGHNA and YSLEER. The CDR3 covers 15 residues. The J segment lost 5 bases and the V segment lost 0 bases, leaving 2 bases of the junction unmatched. The CDR3 DNA is TGCGCCAGCAGCCAAGACAGGGGGCGAACCGGGGAGCTGTTTTTT. It codes for CASSQDRGRTGELFF.

The chain links TRBV19 to TRBJ1-1; 7 nucleotides align to TRBD1. Trimming at V came to 5 bases and at J to 1 base, leaving 7 bases not matched to a gene. Germline V gene data show CDR1 as LNHDA and CDR2 as SQIVND (reference sequence). The CDR3 spans 15 residues. In nucleotides, the CDR3 is TGTGCCAGTAGTGCAACAGGGGTTTGGAACACTGAAGCTTTCTTT. This gives the protein CASSATGVWNTEAFF.

This clone appeared a single time. CDR3 nucleotide sequence: TGTGCCATCAGTGAGTCGACTCGAGCTAGACTAGCGGGAGGAAGTGAGCAGTACTTC. Translating gives CAISESTRARLAGGSEQYF. The chain couples TRBV10-3 to TRBJ2-7; the match to TRBD2 covers 13 bases. Germline V gene data show CDR1 as ENHRY and CDR2 as SYGVKD. Trimming took 0 bases from V and 7 from J; bases not matched to a gene: 15. This CDR3 is 19 amino acids long.

The V gene is TRBV29-1, the J gene TRBJ2-3; 9 bases are shared with TRBD2. There are 16 residues in the CDR3. Trimming cost V 1 base and J 4 bases; bases outside gene matches: 9. Looked up from germline, CDR1 is SQVTM and CDR2 is ANQGSEA. This CDR3 reads CSVEGWREGPPDTQYF. Written as DNA, the CDR3 is TGCAGCGTTGAAGGTTGGCGGGAGGGCCCCCCAGATACGCAGTATTTT.

The chain combines TRBV28 with TRBJ1-1, with D maybe TRBD1 (5 bases). The germline V gene encodes CDR1 MDHEN and CDR2 SYDVKM. The CDR3 is 14 residues long. V gave up 3 bases and J gave up 4 bases, with 12 bases separating them. CDR3 DNA: TGTGCCAGCAGTTTGGCGGGGCTGAGCACTGAAGCTTTCTTT. Encoded protein: CASSLAGLSTEAFF.